This TCR beta chain was recovered during a study of cytomegalovirus exposure and HLA in healthy donors. General observations from the study: Reported performance of the classifier showed diagnosis of cytomegalovirus status with high specificity and sensitivity.

A multiplex PCR was run with 60 Vbeta primers and 13 Jbeta primers. Assay: immunoSEQ multiplex PCR; the TCRdb copy retains only in-frame clones and omits some. The table shows 100,000 to 150,000 clones, with 10% to 13% occurring only once. Donors were nominally healthy when sampled, though unrecorded immune exposures were likely. Trimming shortened V by 7 bases and J by 7 bases, and 23 bases separated the two germline ends. CDR1 and CDR2 (germline): MNHNY, SVGAGI (reference sequence). The CDR3 loop spans 15 amino acids. In this sample, this clone turned up a few times. Antigen: not known. Sequencing used PBMCs. The chain recombines TRBV6-6 with TRBJ2-7; D is perhaps TRBD2 (6 bases). This clonotype was sampled from a woman aged 18-29 years in good health and CMV-seropositive. The CDR3 reads CASNPLARGSWEQYF. CDR3 in DNA: TGTGCCAGCAACCCCCTGGCGCGGGGTTCTTGGGAGCAGTACTTC.